This T cell receptor beta chain was recorded in a study of T cell repertoires in cytomegalovirus infection. For the study at large: Public TCR beta signature analysis indicated the presence of both CMV infection and matching HLA type. The study's findings and limits: CMV carriers having the relevant HLA were flagged by cumulative public TCR beta family frequency. In two of eight donors, the top clonotype was HLA-C-restricted CMV-specific.

This clonotype was seen repeatedly, ten times or more. Its target is unknown. TCRdb processed the reads anew with MiXCR; each CDR3 protein has one entry. The sample includes about 300,000 distinct CDR3 sequences, roughly a tenth of them seen just once. Trimming took off 3 bases at V and 7 bases at J, with 16 bases between the two ends. Germline CDR1 MNHEY, CDR2 SMNVEV (reference sequence). This CDR3 contains 14 residues. The sequenced sample was PBMCs. This chain links TRBV27 with TRBJ2-7, with a tentative D call TRBD1 (5 bases). The sequence derives from a human donor in good health (CMV status not recorded). Some clones in this sample may be carry-over from other donors' samples. DNA for the CDR3: TGTGCCAGCAGTTTCTCAGGACATCCTAGAGAGCAGTACTTC. This sequence encodes CASSFSGHPREQYF.